The 9 T cell receptor beta chains in this list originate from one sample, sequenced in a study of cytomegalovirus exposure and HLA in healthy donors. Assay used: immunoSEQ multiplex PCR; TCRdb lists only in-frame clones, some missing. The table includes about 64,000 clones, 95% detected once. Sample: PBMCs. The origin of the receptors is a woman aged 18-30 years in good health and CMV-seropositive.

The gene calls are TRBV9 and TRBJ2-7; TRBD1 matches at 12 bases. CDR3 length: 16 residues. V was pared by 0 bases and J by 4 bases, with 5 bases of the junction left unmatched. Germline CDR1 is SGDLS and CDR2 is YYNGEE. The CDR3 DNA is TGTGCCAGCAGCGTAGTAGGGACAGGGGGCAGGTACGAGCAGTACTTC. It specifies CASSVVGTGGRYEQYF.

The chain carries TRBV27 and TRBJ2-7; 11 bases are shared with TRBD2. The germline V gene has CDR1 MNHEY and CDR2 SMNVEV (reference sequence). Trimming at V came to 5 bases and at J to 4 bases, leaving 10 bases not matched to a gene. The CDR3 is 16 amino acids. CDR3 coding DNA: TGTGCCAGCAGTCCCCGCGGGGCTAGCGGGAGGTACGAGCAGTACTTC. It translates to CASSPRGASGRYEQYF.

V and J are TRBV4-2 and TRBJ1-5, with TRBD1 matching over 7 bases. Germline V CDR1 and CDR2: LGHNA, YNFKEQ. V lost 4 bases, J lost 4 bases, and 7 bases stayed unmatched. This CDR3 contains 15 residues. The CDR3 region has the DNA TGTGCCAGCAGCCGAGAACAGGGGACTAATCAGCCCCAGCATTTT. It translates to CASSREQGTNQPQHF.

The rearrangement joins TRBV6-4 to TRBJ1-1; a weak D match, TRBD1 (5 bases). The CDR3 totals 13 residues. CDR1 is MRHNA and CDR2 is SNTAGT in the germline V gene. The ends were cut back, 6 bases at V and 9 bases at J, with 17 bases in the middle. CDR3 DNA: TGTGCCAGCAGCCCCGAAGCGACAGCGCAAGCTTTCTTT. Its protein is CASSPEATAQAFF.

The chain's CDR3 is CASSARTGGNIQYF. CDR3 sequence (DNA): TGTGCCAGCAGTGCACGGACAGGGGGAAACATTCAGTACTTC. The gene calls are TRBV6-5 and TRBJ2-4, with 10 bases matching TRBD1. V gave up 5 bases and J gave up 6 bases; unmatched junction bases: 4. The CDR3 loop spans 14 amino acids. Germline loops: CDR1 MNHEY, CDR2 SVGAGI.

The V and J genes are TRBV27 and TRBJ2-7; 7 bases are shared with TRBD2. Per germline, CDR1 MNHEY and CDR2 SMNVEV (reference sequence). V dropped 8 bases and J dropped 2; count of bases not matched to a gene: 18. The CDR3 is 17 residues long. This CDR3 reads CASPPRDYLFDPYEQYF. DNA of the CDR3: TGTGCCAGCCCCCCTCGGGACTATCTTTTCGATCCCTACGAGCAGTACTTC.

The V gene is TRBV27, the J gene TRBJ2-7, with 7 bases aligning to TRBD1. The CDR3 contains 16 residues. V lost 6 bases, J lost 4 bases, and 15 bases stayed unmatched. Germline V lookup: CDR1 MNHEY, CDR2 SMNVEV (reference sequence). The CDR3 bases are TGTGCCAGCAGGGAACTTCCCGGGACAGCGATATACGAGCAGTACTTC. As protein: CASRELPGTAIYEQYF.

V usage is TRBV5-1 and J usage is TRBJ1-2; D gene unclear. Looked up from germline, CDR1 is SGHRS and CDR2 is YFSETQ. This CDR3 contains 14 residues. V was shortened by 0 bases and J by 4 bases, with 10 bases between the two germline ends. CDR3 sequence: CASSLAGAGYGYTF. The CDR3, as DNA: TGCGCCAGCAGCTTGGCCGGCGCAGGCTATGGCTACACCTTC.

The chain carries TRBV2 and TRBJ1-2; a possible D gene is TRBD1 (6 bases). CDR1 is SNHLY and CDR2 is FYNNEI in the germline V gene. V dropped 8 bases and J dropped 7 bases, with 14 bases sitting between them. CDR3 length: 12 residues. The CDR3 nucleotides are TGTGCCAGCGGACAGACAGGAAGTGGCTACACCTTC. Protein sequence: CASGQTGSGYTF.